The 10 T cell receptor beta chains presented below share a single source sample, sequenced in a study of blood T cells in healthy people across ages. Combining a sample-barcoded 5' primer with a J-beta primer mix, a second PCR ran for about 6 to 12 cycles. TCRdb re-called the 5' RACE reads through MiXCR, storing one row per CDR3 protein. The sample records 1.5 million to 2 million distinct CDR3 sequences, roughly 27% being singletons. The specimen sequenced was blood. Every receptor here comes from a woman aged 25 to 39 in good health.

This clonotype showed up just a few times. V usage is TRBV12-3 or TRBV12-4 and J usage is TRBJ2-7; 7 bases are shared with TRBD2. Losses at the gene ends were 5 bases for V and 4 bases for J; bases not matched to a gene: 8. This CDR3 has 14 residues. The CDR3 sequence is CASSSGGGRYEQYF. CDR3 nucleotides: TGTGCCAGCAGTAGTGGGGGAGGGAGGTACGAGCAGTACTTC.

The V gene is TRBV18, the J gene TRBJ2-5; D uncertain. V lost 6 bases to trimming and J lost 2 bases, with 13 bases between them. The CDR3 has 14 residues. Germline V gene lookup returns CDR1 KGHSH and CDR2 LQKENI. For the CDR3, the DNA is TGTGCCAGCTCGCTCCTAATGGAACAAGAGACCCAGTACTTC. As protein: CASSLLMEQETQYF.

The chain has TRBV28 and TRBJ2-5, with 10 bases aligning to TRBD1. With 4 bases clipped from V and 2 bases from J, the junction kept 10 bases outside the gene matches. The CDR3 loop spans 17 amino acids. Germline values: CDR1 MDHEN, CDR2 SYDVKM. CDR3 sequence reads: CASSSPQTGGKQETQYF. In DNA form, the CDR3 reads TGTGCCAGCAGTTCTCCCCAGACAGGGGGCAAGCAAGAGACCCAGTACTTC.

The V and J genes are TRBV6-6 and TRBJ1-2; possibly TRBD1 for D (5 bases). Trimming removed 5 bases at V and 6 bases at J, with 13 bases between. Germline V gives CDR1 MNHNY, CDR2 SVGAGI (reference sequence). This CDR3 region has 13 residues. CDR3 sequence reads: CASSVRGEDGYTF. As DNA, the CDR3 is TGTGCCAGCAGTGTACGGGGGGAAGATGGCTACACCTTC.

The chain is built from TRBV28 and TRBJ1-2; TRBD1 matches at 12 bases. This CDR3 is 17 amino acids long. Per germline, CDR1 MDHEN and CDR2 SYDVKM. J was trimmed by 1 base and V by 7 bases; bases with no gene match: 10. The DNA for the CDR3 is TGTGCCAGCACTTCCCTGGGACAGGGGGCGGATAACTATGGCTACACCTTC. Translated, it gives CASTSLGQGADNYGYTF.

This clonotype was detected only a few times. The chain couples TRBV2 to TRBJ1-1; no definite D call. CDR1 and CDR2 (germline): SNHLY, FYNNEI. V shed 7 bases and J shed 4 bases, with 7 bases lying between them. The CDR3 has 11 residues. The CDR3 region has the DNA TGTGCCAGCACCTACAGCACTGAAGCTTTCTTT. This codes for CASTYSTEAFF.

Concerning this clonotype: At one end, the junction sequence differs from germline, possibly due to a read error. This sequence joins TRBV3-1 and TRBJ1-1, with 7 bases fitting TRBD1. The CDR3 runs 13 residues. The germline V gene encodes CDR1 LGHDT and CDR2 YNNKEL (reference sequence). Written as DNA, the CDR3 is TGTGTCAGCAGCCAACGGCCGGGACAGGAAGCTTTCTTT. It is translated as CVSSQRPGQEAFF.

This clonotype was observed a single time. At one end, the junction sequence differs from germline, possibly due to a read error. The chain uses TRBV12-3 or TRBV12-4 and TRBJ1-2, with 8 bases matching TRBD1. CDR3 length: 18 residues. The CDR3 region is CASSLGDRGLRFNYGCTF. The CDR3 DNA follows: TGTGCCAGCAGTTTGGGAGACAGGGGATTACGATTTAACTATGGCTGCACCTTC.

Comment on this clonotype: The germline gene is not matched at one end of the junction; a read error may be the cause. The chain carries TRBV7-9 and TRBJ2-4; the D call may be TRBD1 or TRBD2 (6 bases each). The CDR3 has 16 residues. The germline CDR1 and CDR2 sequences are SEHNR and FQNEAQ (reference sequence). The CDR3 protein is CANSLRGEAAKNIQYF. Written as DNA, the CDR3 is TGTGCCAACAGCCTAAGGGGGGAAGCGGCCAAAAACATTCAGTACTTC. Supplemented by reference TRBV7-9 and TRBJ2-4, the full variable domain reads DTGVSQNPRHKITKRGQNVTFRCDPISEHNRLYWYRQTLGQGPEFLTYFQNEAQLEKSRLLSDRFSAERPKGSFSTLEIQRTEQGDSAMYLCANSLRGEAAKNIQYFGAGTRLSVL.

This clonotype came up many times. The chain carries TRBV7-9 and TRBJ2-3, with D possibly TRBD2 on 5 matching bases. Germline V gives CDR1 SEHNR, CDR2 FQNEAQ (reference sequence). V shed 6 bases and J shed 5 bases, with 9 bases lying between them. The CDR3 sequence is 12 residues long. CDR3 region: CASSSSGDTQYF. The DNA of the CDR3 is TGTGCCAGCAGTTCGAGCGGAGATACGCAGTATTTT. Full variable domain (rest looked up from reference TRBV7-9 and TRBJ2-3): DTGVSQNPRHKITKRGQNVTFRCDPISEHNRLYWYRQTLGQGPEFLTYFQNEAQLEKSRLLSDRFSAERPKGSFSTLEIQRTEQGDSAMYLCASSSSGDTQYFGPGTRLTVL.